These 24 T cell receptor beta chains came from one sample sequenced in a study of shared clonotypes between healthy human individuals. The repertoire was sequenced with immunoSEQ multiplex PCR; TCRdb's copy has only in-frame clones and lacks some. The sample holds a few hundred thousand clones, 50% to 75% seen once. The specimen sequenced was memory CD4+ T cells sorted from blood. Noted subset: CD45RA-negative fraction. The receptors were gathered from a man aged 25 to 40 in good health.

The chain carries TRBV10-3 and TRBJ2-5, with D possibly matching TRBD2 (5 bases). The CDR3 loop spans 15 amino acids. Germline V gene sequence: CDR1 ENHRY, CDR2 SYGVKD. Trimming took 4 bases from V and 6 from J, leaving 18 bases between them. CDR3 coding DNA: TGTGCCATCAGTGTTAGCGTCCCCGGGGAGAAGACCCAGTACTTC. Encoded protein: CAISVSVPGEKTQYF.

This rearrangement joins TRBV7-8 to TRBJ1-1, with D perhaps TRBD1 (6 bases). The germline V and J ends were trimmed by 5 bases and 5 bases, with 9 bases remaining between them. Germline-derived CDR1 and CDR2 are SGHVS and FQNEAQ. CDR3 length equals 12 residues. CDR3: CASSDRRTEAFF. The CDR3, as DNA: TGTGCCAGCAGCGACAGGCGGACTGAAGCTTTCTTT.

The chain recombines TRBV28 with TRBJ1-5; D gene uncertain. The CDR3 sequence is 14 residues long. Trimming left V 4 bases short and J 3 bases short, with 10 bases between. Germline CDR1 and CDR2: MDHEN and SYDVKM. Here the CDR3 DNA reads TGTGCCAGCAGTTGGAGAGATTACAATCAGCCCCAGCATTTT. Translating gives CASSWRDYNQPQHF.

V is TRBV6-1 and J is TRBJ1-2, with TRBD1 identical over 8 bases. Germline V gene sequence: CDR1 MNHNS, CDR2 SASEGT. The CDR3 extends over 14 amino acids. V was clipped by 6 bases and J by 4 bases; unmatched bases: 7. The CDR3 here is CASRRQGRLYGYTF. The CDR3 DNA is TGTGCCAGCAGACGACAGGGGAGACTCTATGGCTACACCTTC.

This clone was recorded a few times. The gene calls are TRBV28 and TRBJ1-1, with D unclear. V shed 10 bases and J shed 0 bases, with 9 bases lying between them. Germline loops: CDR1 MDHEN, CDR2 SYDVKM. This CDR3 has 12 amino acids. CDR3 in amino acids: CATLQMNTEAFF. The DNA for the CDR3 is TGTGCCACCTTGCAGATGAACACTGAAGCTTTCTTT.

This clone appeared a single time. This sequence joins TRBV28 and TRBJ2-7; 8 bases are a match to TRBD2. The CDR3 runs to 13 residues. J gave up 9 bases and V 8 bases, and 12 bases lay outside the gene matches. Per the germline V gene, CDR1 is MDHEN and CDR2 is SYDVKM. CDR3 nucleotides: TGTGCCAGCGGAATCAAAGCGGGAGTTAGGCAGTACTTC. This codes for CASGIKAGVRQYF.

This clone was detected a few times. The chain is built from TRBV28 and TRBJ2-7; 8 positions agree with TRBD2. Germline CDR1 MDHEN, CDR2 SYDVKM. The CDR3 sequence is 17 residues long. V lost 4 bases to trimming and J lost 2 bases; unmatched junction nucleotides: 13. The CDR3 DNA reads as TGTGCCAGCAGTTCAGGGGCACTAGCGGAGGGGACCTACGAGCAGTACTTC. It specifies CASSSGALAEGTYEQYF.

The V and J genes are TRBV6-5 and TRBJ2-3; D unresolved. Trimming left V 6 bases short and J 1 base short, with 8 bases between. This CDR3 region has 13 residues. Germline V CDR1 and CDR2: MNHEY, SVGAGI. The CDR3 DNA sequence: TGTGCCAGCAGCGGGCCGGGCACAGATACGCAGTATTTT. As protein: CASSGPGTDTQYF.

In this sample, this clone turned up many times. CDR3 residues: CASSLQREGRTEQFF. In nucleotides, the CDR3 is TGTGCCAGCAGCCTCCAGCGGGAGGGCCGGACTGAGCAGTTCTTC. The chain uses TRBV7-9 and TRBJ2-1; 10 bases align to TRBD2. Germline assignment: CDR1 SEHNR and CDR2 FQNEAQ (reference sequence). The CDR3 covers 15 residues. V lost 5 bases, J lost 9 bases, and 10 bases stayed unmatched.

The rearrangement uses TRBV5-4 and TRBJ2-2; D perhaps matches TRBD2 (6 bases). V lost 4 bases, J lost 8 bases, and 12 bases lay in between. This CDR3 is 13 amino acids long. Germline V gene data show CDR1 as SGHNT and CDR2 as YYREEE (reference sequence). This CDR3 reads CASSRELEGELFF. The CDR3 bases are TGTGCCAGCAGCCGGGAGCTTGAAGGGGAGCTGTTTTTT.

Only a few counts were recorded for this clone. J is TRBJ1-5 and V is TRBV7-8, with a tentative D call TRBD1 (6 bases). The length of the CDR3 is 14 residues. Germline CDR1 and CDR2: SGHVS and FQNEAQ. V was shortened by 1 base and J by 5 bases, with 9 bases between the two germline ends. The CDR3 loop reads CASSLVGGDQPQHF. CDR3 sequence (DNA): TGTGCCAGCAGCTTAGTTGGGGGCGATCAGCCCCAGCATTTT.

The gene calls are TRBV6-6 and TRBJ1-1, with TRBD1 identical over 7 bases. Germline-derived CDR1 and CDR2 are MNHNY and SVGAGI (reference sequence). V lost 6 bases, J lost 4 bases, and 11 bases stayed unmatched. This CDR3 region has 15 residues. DNA of the CDR3: TGTGCCAGCAGAACAGGGGCCCTTTGGGCCACTGAAGCTTTCTTT. This codes for CASRTGALWATEAFF.

This clone appeared a few times. The J gene is TRBJ1-4, the V gene TRBV30; 10 bases align to TRBD1. There are 20 residues in the CDR3. Germline V lookup: CDR1 GTSNPN, CDR2 SVGIG (reference sequence). With 2 bases clipped from V and 5 bases from J, the junction kept 20 bases outside the gene matches. The CDR3 nucleotides read TGTGCCTGGAGTCCCATTACCATCGGGACAGGGGAGGATTGGAATGAAAAACTGTTTTTT. Its protein is CAWSPITIGTGEDWNEKLFF.

This clone has just a few counts. V is TRBV6-6 and J is TRBJ2-7; possible D gene TRBD1, 5 bases. Per the germline V gene, CDR1 is MNHNY and CDR2 is SVGAGI (reference sequence). The CDR3 totals 14 residues. The ends were cut back, 6 bases at V and 0 bases at J, with 12 bases in the middle. The CDR3 nucleotides are TGTGCCAGCAGATTCGACAGTTACTCCTACGAGCAGTACTTC. Amino acids: CASRFDSYSYEQYF.

This rearrangement joins TRBV7-3 to TRBJ2-3, with D unclear. V was shortened by 2 bases and J by 2 bases, with 8 bases between the two germline ends. Germline-derived CDR1 and CDR2 are SGHTA and FQGTGA. The CDR3 totals 14 residues. The CDR3 loop is CASSLDGDTDTQYF. The CDR3 DNA is TGTGCCAGCAGCTTAGACGGAGACACAGATACGCAGTATTTT.

This clone was picked up a small number of times. The chain employs TRBV10-2 and TRBJ2-3, with D maybe TRBD2 (6 bases). Trimming removed 8 bases from V and 0 bases from J, with 12 bases in between. The CDR3 covers 14 residues. Germline-derived CDR1 and CDR2 are WSHSY and SAAADI. The CDR3 sequence: CASRGGTSTDTQYF. DNA for the CDR3: TGCGCCAGCCGCGGCGGGACTAGCACAGATACGCAGTATTTT.

This clone has only one observation. The chain joins TRBV15 to TRBJ2-1; 13 positions agree with TRBD2. Germline CDR1 reads LNHNV; CDR2 reads YYDKDF (reference sequence). This CDR3 contains 16 residues. V dropped 1 base and J dropped 7; count of bases not matched to a gene: 4. In DNA, the CDR3 is TGTGCCACCAGCAGAGGGGGGACTAGCGGGAAGAATGAGCAGTTCTTC. Translated: CATSRGGTSGKNEQFF.

This clone came up a few times. The genes are TRBV13 and TRBJ2-7; D ambiguous. The CDR3 loop spans 11 amino acids. V shed 5 bases and J shed 2 bases, with 4 bases lying between them. Germline CDR1 reads PRHDT; CDR2 reads FYEKMQ (reference sequence). CDR3 residues: CASSRTYEQYF. DNA of the CDR3: TGTGCCAGCAGCAGGACCTACGAGCAGTACTTC.

This clone has more than one count but fewer than ten. V and J are TRBV19 and TRBJ2-3; 9 nucleotides agree with TRBD2. CDR1 and CDR2 from the germline V gene are LNHDA and SQIVND (reference sequence). V was pared by 5 bases and J by 1 base, with 4 bases of the junction left unmatched. This CDR3 is 15 amino acids long. CDR3: CASSAGGRGTDTQYF. The CDR3, as DNA: TGTGCCAGTAGTGCGGGCGGGAGGGGCACAGATACGCAGTATTTT.

The V and J genes are TRBV7-3 and TRBJ2-1; D ambiguous. The length of the CDR3 is 13 residues. V dropped 0 bases and J dropped 3 bases, with 3 bases sitting between them. The germline CDR1 and CDR2 sequences are SGHTA and FQGTGA. This CDR3 is CASSLTDYNEQFF. The CDR3 coding sequence is TGTGCCAGCAGCTTAACGGACTACAATGAGCAGTTCTTC.

In this sample, this clone turned up a few times. The chain is built from TRBV19 and TRBJ2-3; 7 nucleotides line up with TRBD2. The J segment lost 0 bases and the V segment lost 6 bases, leaving 3 bases of the junction unmatched. Germline-derived CDR1 and CDR2 are LNHDA and SQIVND (reference sequence). The length of the CDR3 is 14 residues. CDR3 bases: TGTGCCAGTAGCCTTAGCGGGAGCACAGATACGCAGTATTTT. This codes for CASSLSGSTDTQYF.

The chain joins TRBV5-8 to TRBJ2-4; 7 bases are a match to TRBD2. Germline V gives CDR1 SGHTS, CDR2 YDEGEE. The CDR3 length is 14 residues. The ends lost 0 bases at V and 13 bases at J; junction bases unmatched: 10. CDR3 sequence (DNA): TGTGCCAGCAGCTTGGGACTAGCCGGTCACTCGCAGTACTTC. This gives the protein CASSLGLAGHSQYF.

J is TRBJ2-5 and V is TRBV19, with 9 bases identical to TRBD1. The CDR3 is 15 amino acids. Germline V gene lookup returns CDR1 LNHDA and CDR2 SQIVND (reference sequence). Trimming at V came to 7 bases and at J to 5 bases, leaving 11 bases not matched to a gene. CDR3 in DNA: TGTGCCAGTACACCGGGACAGGGTGCTGGGGAGACCCAGTACTTC. Amino acid sequence: CASTPGQGAGETQYF.

The V and J genes are TRBV6-6 and TRBJ2-7, with D possibly TRBD2 on 6 matching bases. The CDR3 contains 14 residues. The ends were cut back, 0 bases at V and 5 bases at J, with 11 bases in the middle. Looked up from germline, CDR1 is MNHNY and CDR2 is SVGAGI (reference sequence). CDR3 in DNA: TGTGCCAGCAGTTACTCAGAAGGGAGGAACGAGCAGTACTTC. Its protein product is CASSYSEGRNEQYF.